Listed here are 27 T cell receptor beta chains from one sample, sequenced in a study of shared clonotypes between healthy human individuals. Generated by immunoSEQ multiplex PCR, the TCRdb table keeps only in-frame clones and is missing some. Of around 700,000 clones in the sample, approximately 79% were seen once. Sample: memory CD4+ T cells sorted from blood. The subset denotes: CD45RA-negative fraction. Receptors were obtained from a woman in her twenties or thirties in good health.

The chain links TRBV5-8 to TRBJ1-5, with no clear D. Per germline, CDR1 SGHTS and CDR2 YDEGEE. The ends were cut back, 4 bases at V and 11 bases at J, with 13 bases in the middle. The CDR3 length is 12 residues. The CDR3 loop reads CASSPGNLAQHF. CDR3 coding DNA: TGTGCCAGCAGCCCGGGAAACTTGGCCCAGCATTTT.

This sequence joins TRBV6-4 and TRBJ1-5; no clear D gene. The CDR3 runs 13 residues. Germline V gene lookup returns CDR1 MRHNA and CDR2 SNTAGT. The V end lost 4 bases, the J end lost 7 bases, and 11 bases lay between the germline ends. The DNA for the CDR3 is TGTGCCAGCAGTGTACACCCCTTACAGCCCCAGCATTTT. Translated, it gives CASSVHPLQPQHF.

This clone appeared many times. V gene TRBV9 combines with J gene TRBJ2-1; D unresolved. The germline V gene encodes CDR1 SGDLS and CDR2 YYNGEE. V gave up 0 bases and J gave up 8 bases, with 12 bases separating them. The CDR3 loop spans 14 amino acids. The DNA for the CDR3 is TGTGCCAGCAGCGTAGCCGTTACAAGGGATGAGCAGTTCTTC. Translated, it gives CASSVAVTRDEQFF.

On this clone: The same CDR3 can be traced to other DNA sequences in this sample. The rearrangement links TRBV28 to TRBJ2-2; 11 bases map to TRBD2. V was clipped by 7 bases and J by 7 bases; unmatched bases: 8. Germline loops: CDR1 MDHEN, CDR2 SYDVKM. The CDR3 sequence is 15 residues long. CDR3 region: CASTGLAGGIGELFF. The DNA for the CDR3 is TGTGCCAGCACAGGATTAGCGGGAGGGATCGGGGAGCTGTTTTTT.

The V and J genes are TRBV28 and TRBJ1-1; D not certain. Germline assignment: CDR1 MDHEN and CDR2 SYDVKM. This CDR3 has 14 residues. V was cut by 3 bases and J by 1 base, with 9 bases left in between. CDR3: CASSLAEWNTEAFF. In DNA form, the CDR3 reads TGTGCCAGCAGTTTGGCAGAGTGGAACACTGAAGCTTTCTTT.

The chain employs TRBV15 and TRBJ2-3, with D unclear. The ends were cut back, 10 bases at V and 4 bases at J, with 18 bases in the middle. Per the germline V gene, CDR1 is LNHNV and CDR2 is YYDKDF (reference sequence). CDR3 length equals 14 residues. CDR3 in DNA: TGTGCCAGCCGTCCCGGGCCCAAGGCAGATACGCAGTATTTT. Translation: CASRPGPKADTQYF.

CDR3 residues: CASSRVAGGNTGELFF. The CDR3 DNA follows: TGTGCCAGCAGTCGAGTAGCGGGAGGGAACACCGGGGAGCTGTTTTTT. The chain is built from TRBV6-4 and TRBJ2-2; TRBD2 matches 10 bases. Germline CDR1 reads MRHNA; CDR2 reads SNTAGT. This CDR3 has 16 residues. V lost 5 bases, J lost 1 base, and 4 bases stayed unmatched.

This chain connects TRBV7-9 to TRBJ2-3; D remains unclear. Trimming left V 1 base short and J 0 bases short, with 11 bases between. CDR1 and CDR2 from the germline V gene are SEHNR and FQNEAQ (reference sequence). CDR3 size: 16 residues. The CDR3 nucleotides read TGTGCCAGCAGCTTAGTGTTGGCTTCCAGCACAGATACGCAGTATTTT. Encoded protein: CASSLVLASSTDTQYF.

In its sample, this clone was seen a few times. The chain uses TRBV6-1 and TRBJ1-2; 7 positions agree with TRBD1. The V and J ends lost 3 bases and 4 bases, in that order; junction bases with no gene match: 8. The CDR3 contains 15 residues. CDR1 is MNHNS, CDR2 SASEGT, per germline. The CDR3 region has the DNA TGTGCCAGCAGTGAGGTTCGACAGGGAGGCTATGGCTACACCTTC. Protein sequence: CASSEVRQGGYGYTF.

The rearrangement links TRBV7-6 to TRBJ2-7, with 10 nucleotides matching TRBD1. Germline V CDR1 and CDR2: SGHVS, FNYEAQ. The CDR3 has 16 residues. The V segment lost 5 bases and the J segment 6 bases; nucleotides outside the gene matches: 13. The CDR3 region is CASSVRQGAQSSEQYF. CDR3 nucleotides: TGTGCCAGCAGCGTTAGACAGGGGGCGCAAAGTTCCGAGCAGTACTTC.

The CDR3 spells CASRLAGGNTGELFF. CDR3 in DNA: TGTGCCAGCAGACTAGCGGGAGGTAACACCGGGGAGCTGTTTTTT. The V call is TRBV2, the J call TRBJ2-2; 12 bases agree with TRBD2. This CDR3 has 15 amino acids. The V gene end was trimmed by 6 bases and the J gene end by 2 bases; junction bases not matched to a gene: 1. Germline V gene lookup returns CDR1 SNHLY and CDR2 FYNNEI.

CDR3 nucleotide sequence: TGTGCCAGCAGCTTAGCGCGTGGGACAGGCCTTACCTACGAGCAGTACTTC. It translates to CASSLARGTGLTYEQYF. This rearrangement joins TRBV7-3 to TRBJ2-7; 8 nucleotides match TRBD1. Germline lookup yields CDR1 SGHTA and CDR2 FQGTGA. The CDR3 covers 17 residues. V shed 2 bases and J 2 bases; nucleotides not matched to a gene: 11.

This rearrangement joins TRBV5-1 to TRBJ1-1, with a weak D call TRBD1 (6 bases). The CDR3 is 14 residues long. The germline V gene has CDR1 SGHRS and CDR2 YFSETQ. V was shortened by 1 base and J by 6 bases, with 13 bases between the two germline ends. The DNA of the CDR3 is TGCGCCAGCAGCTTGTTAGAGGGGGTATCTGAAGCTTTCTTT. Translation gives CASSLLEGVSEAFF.

The chain uses TRBV5-1 and TRBJ1-3; D unresolved. The germline V and J ends were trimmed by 2 bases and 4 bases, with 7 bases remaining between them. CDR3 length equals 13 residues. Germline values: CDR1 SGHRS, CDR2 YFSETQ. The CDR3 DNA reads TGCGCCAGCAGCTTCGACACCGGAAACACCATATATTTT. It codes for CASSFDTGNTIYF.

This clone was seen only once. The gene calls are TRBV5-1 and TRBJ2-2; D tentatively reads TRBD1 or TRBD2 (6 bases each). Trimming removed 2 bases at V and 10 bases at J, with 12 bases between. There are 13 residues in the CDR3. Germline CDR1 reads SGHRS; CDR2 reads YFSETQ. The CDR3 DNA sequence: TGCGCCAGCAGCTTAACGGGGGCTCAGGAGCTGTTTTTT. As protein: CASSLTGAQELFF.

V is TRBV18 and J is TRBJ1-1; TRBD1 is a possible D gene (6 bases). Looked up from germline, CDR1 is KGHSH and CDR2 is LQKENI. This CDR3 is built from 14 residues. With 3 bases removed from V and 7 bases from J, the gap between germline ends came to 15 bases. The CDR3 loop is CASSPQAGAVEAFF. The CDR3 DNA reads as TGTGCCAGCTCACCCCAAGCGGGGGCAGTTGAAGCTTTCTTT.

The V and J genes are TRBV7-9 and TRBJ2-3; D perhaps matches TRBD2 (7 bases). This CDR3 spans 17 amino acids. Germline values: CDR1 SEHNR, CDR2 FQNEAQ (reference sequence). Trimming took off 1 base at V and 2 bases at J, with 16 bases between the two ends. CDR3 region: CASSLGGAGGLTDTQYF. The CDR3 coding sequence is TGTGCCAGCAGCTTAGGAGGGGCCGGGGGGCTCACAGATACGCAGTATTTT.

The rearrangement joins TRBV19 to TRBJ1-1, with no clear D. V was cut by 7 bases and J by 6 bases, with 9 bases left in between. This CDR3 region has 11 residues. CDR1 and CDR2 (germline): LNHDA, SQIVND (reference sequence). The CDR3 nucleotides read TGTGCCAGTATAAGGTGGTCTGAAGCTTTCTTT. It codes for CASIRWSEAFF.

This chain joins TRBV2 and TRBJ2-5; 9 nucleotides match TRBD2. There are 15 residues in the CDR3. Trimming cost V 8 bases and J 4 bases; bases outside gene matches: 11. Germline CDR1 SNHLY, CDR2 FYNNEI. CDR3: CASQGTTLAGETQYF. CDR3 nucleotides: TGTGCCAGCCAAGGAACGACACTAGCGGGAGAGACCCAGTACTTC.

The genes are TRBV6-1 and TRBJ1-1; TRBD1 aligns across 7 bases. V gave up 3 bases and J gave up 2 bases; unmatched junction bases: 6. Germline V gives CDR1 MNHNS, CDR2 SASEGT. The CDR3 has 15 amino acids. The CDR3 loop reads CASSDRGQANTEAFF. CDR3 DNA sequence: TGTGCCAGCAGTGACCGTGGACAGGCCAACACTGAAGCTTTCTTT.

This chain joins TRBV6-1 and TRBJ2-1; D perhaps matches TRBD2 (5 bases). CDR3 length: 16 residues. V was pared by 4 bases and J by 0 bases, with 13 bases between. Germline assignment: CDR1 MNHNS and CDR2 SASEGT. The CDR3 sequence is CASSGLPDRSYNEQFF. CDR3 nucleotides: TGTGCCAGCAGTGGACTACCAGATCGCTCCTACAATGAGCAGTTCTTC.

DNA of the CDR3: TGCGCCAGCAGCTTGGGTGCCGTCACAGATACGCAGTATTTT. Its protein is CASSLGAVTDTQYF. This rearrangement joins TRBV5-1 to TRBJ2-3; no clear D. V was pared by 0 bases and J by 2 bases, with 7 bases between. This CDR3 spans 14 amino acids. CDR1 and CDR2 from the germline V gene are SGHRS and YFSETQ.

The J gene is TRBJ1-2, the V gene TRBV7-8, with 8 bases matching TRBD1. The CDR3 spans 14 residues. CDR1 and CDR2 (germline): SGHVS, FQNEAQ. J lost 6 bases, V lost 5 bases, and 8 bases had no gene match. The CDR3 sequence: CASSPRQGLNGYTF. Here the CDR3 DNA reads TGTGCCAGCAGCCCGAGACAGGGGTTAAATGGCTACACCTTC.

The table lists this clone with many counts. This chain's CDR3 is CASSLRTSGNYEQYF. The CDR3 DNA follows: TGTGCCAGCAGCTTACGGACTAGCGGGAACTACGAGCAGTACTTC. The chain combines TRBV7-6 with TRBJ2-7, with 12 bases aligning to TRBD2. With 2 bases clipped from V and 3 bases from J, the junction kept 2 bases outside the gene matches. Germline V gene sequence: CDR1 SGHVS, CDR2 FNYEAQ. The CDR3 is made up of 15 amino acids.

In nucleotides, the CDR3 is TGTGCCAGCAGCCGGGACATAAATCAGCCCCAGCATTTT. Translated: CASSRDINQPQHF. This rearrangement joins TRBV6-4 to TRBJ1-5; a possible D gene is TRBD1 (6 bases). The CDR3 runs 13 residues. Germline V lookup: CDR1 MRHNA, CDR2 SNTAGT. V was trimmed by 6 bases and J by 4 bases, leaving 10 bases between them.

J is TRBJ2-7 and V is TRBV7-9; D is unresolved. V was trimmed by 0 bases and J by 5 bases, leaving 5 bases between them. The germline CDR1 and CDR2 sequences are SEHNR and FQNEAQ (reference sequence). The CDR3 runs to 12 residues. The CDR3 here is CASSLATNEQYF. As DNA, the CDR3 is TGTGCCAGCAGCTTAGCTACCAACGAGCAGTACTTC. The whole variable domain, filled in from reference TRBV7-9 and TRBJ2-7, reads DTGVSQNPRHKITKRGQNVTFRCDPISEHNRLYWYRQTLGQGPEFLTYFQNEAQLEKSRLLSDRFSAERPKGSFSTLEIQRTEQGDSAMYLCASSLATNEQYFGPGTRLTVT.

The chain uses TRBV6-5 and TRBJ2-2; TRBD2 matches 8 bases. V gave up 5 bases and J gave up 5 bases; unmatched junction bases: 7. Germline lookup yields CDR1 MNHEY and CDR2 SVGAGI. The CDR3 has 15 residues. Written as DNA, the CDR3 is TGTGCCAGCAGTGCCGGGAGGGGGAGGACCGGGGAGCTGTTTTTT. This encodes CASSAGRGRTGELFF.